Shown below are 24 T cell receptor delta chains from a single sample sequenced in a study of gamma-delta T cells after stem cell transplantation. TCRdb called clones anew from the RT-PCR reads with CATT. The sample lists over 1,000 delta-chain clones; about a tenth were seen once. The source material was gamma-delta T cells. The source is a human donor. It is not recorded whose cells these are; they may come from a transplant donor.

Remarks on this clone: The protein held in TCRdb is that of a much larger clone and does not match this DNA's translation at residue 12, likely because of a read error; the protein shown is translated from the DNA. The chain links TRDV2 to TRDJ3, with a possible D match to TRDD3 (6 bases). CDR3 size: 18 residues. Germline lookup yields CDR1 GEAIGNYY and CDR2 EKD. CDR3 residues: CACDTGGMYSWGTRQMFF. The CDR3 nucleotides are TGTGCCTGTGACACCGGAGGGATGTACTCCTGGGGCACCCGACAGATGTTTTTC.

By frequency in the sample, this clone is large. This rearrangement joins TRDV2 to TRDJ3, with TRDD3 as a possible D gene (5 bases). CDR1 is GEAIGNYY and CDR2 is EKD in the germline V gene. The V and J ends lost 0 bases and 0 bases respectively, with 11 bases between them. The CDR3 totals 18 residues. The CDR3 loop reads CACDTAGGGSWDTRQMFF. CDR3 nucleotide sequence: TGTGCCTGTGACACCGCGGGGGGCGGCTCCTGGGACACCCGACAGATGTTTTTC.

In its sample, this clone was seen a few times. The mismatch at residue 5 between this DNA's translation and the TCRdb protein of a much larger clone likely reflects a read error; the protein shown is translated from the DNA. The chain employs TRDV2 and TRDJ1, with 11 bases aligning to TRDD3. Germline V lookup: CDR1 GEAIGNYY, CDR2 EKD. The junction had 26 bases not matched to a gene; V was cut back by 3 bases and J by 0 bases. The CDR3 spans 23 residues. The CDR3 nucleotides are TGTGCCTGTGACGTGTTACTGGGGGATAATACCCCGAATACCGGGCATTACACCGATAAACTCATCTTT. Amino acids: CACDVLLGDNTPNTGHYTDKLIF.

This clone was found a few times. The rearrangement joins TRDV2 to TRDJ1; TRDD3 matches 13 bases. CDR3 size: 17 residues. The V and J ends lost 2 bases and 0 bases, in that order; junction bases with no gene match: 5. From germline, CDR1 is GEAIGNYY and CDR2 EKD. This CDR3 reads CACDILGDTPYTDKLIF. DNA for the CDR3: TGTGCCTGTGACATACTGGGGGATACGCCGTACACCGATAAACTCATCTTT.

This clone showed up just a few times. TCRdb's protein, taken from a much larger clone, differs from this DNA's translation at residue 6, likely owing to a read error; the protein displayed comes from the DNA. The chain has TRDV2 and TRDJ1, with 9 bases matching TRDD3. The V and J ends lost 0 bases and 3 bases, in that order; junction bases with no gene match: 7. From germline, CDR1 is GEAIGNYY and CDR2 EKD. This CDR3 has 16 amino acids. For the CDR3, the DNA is TGTGCCTGTGACACCGCGGGGGATACTGCCGCCGATAAACTCATCTTT. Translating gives CACDTAGDTAADKLIF.

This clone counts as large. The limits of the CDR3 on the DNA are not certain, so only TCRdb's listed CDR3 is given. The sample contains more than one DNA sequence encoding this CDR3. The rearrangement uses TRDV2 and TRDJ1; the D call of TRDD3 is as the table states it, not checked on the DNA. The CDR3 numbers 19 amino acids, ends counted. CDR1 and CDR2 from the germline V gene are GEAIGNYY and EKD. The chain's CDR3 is CACDDVGRFGTGGLDKLIF.

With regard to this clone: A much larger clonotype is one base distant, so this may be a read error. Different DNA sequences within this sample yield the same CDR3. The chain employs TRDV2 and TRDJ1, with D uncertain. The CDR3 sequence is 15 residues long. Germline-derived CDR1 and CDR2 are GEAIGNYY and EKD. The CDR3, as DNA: TGTGCCTGTGACTCGGTGGTTCAGTACACCGATAAGCTCATCTTT. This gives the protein CACDSVVQYTDKLIF.

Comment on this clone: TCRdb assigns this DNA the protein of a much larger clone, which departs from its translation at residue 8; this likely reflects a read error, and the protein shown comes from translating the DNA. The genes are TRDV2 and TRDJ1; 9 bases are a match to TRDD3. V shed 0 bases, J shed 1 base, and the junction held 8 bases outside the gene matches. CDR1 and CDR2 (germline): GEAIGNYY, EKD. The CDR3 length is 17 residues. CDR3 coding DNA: TGTGCCTGTGACACCGTATGGAGGGGGGATACCACCGATAAACTCATCTTT. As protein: CACDTVWRGDTTDKLIF.

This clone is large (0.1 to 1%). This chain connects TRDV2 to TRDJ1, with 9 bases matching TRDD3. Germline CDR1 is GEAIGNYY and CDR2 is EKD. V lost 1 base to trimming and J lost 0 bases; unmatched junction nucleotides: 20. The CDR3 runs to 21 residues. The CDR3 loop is CACDTLVTLGGYRADTDKLIF. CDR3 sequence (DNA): TGTGCCTGTGACACGTTGGTCACGCTGGGGGGATACAGAGCGGACACCGATAAACTCATCTTT.

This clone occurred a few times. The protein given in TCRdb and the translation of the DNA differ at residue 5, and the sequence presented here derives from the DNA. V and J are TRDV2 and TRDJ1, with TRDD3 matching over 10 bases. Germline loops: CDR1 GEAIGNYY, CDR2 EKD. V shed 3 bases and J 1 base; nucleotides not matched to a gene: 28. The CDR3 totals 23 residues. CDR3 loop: CACDVFLGDNTPNTGHSTDKLIF. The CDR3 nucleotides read TGTGCCTGTGACGTGTTCCTGGGGGATAATACCCCGAATACCGGGCATTCCACCGATAAACTCATCTTT.

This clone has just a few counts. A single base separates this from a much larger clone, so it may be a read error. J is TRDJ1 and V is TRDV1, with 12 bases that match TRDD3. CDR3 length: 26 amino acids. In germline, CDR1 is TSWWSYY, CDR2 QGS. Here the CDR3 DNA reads TGTGCTCTTGGGGAACTGACTTCCTACCCTATGTACTGGGGGATACAAGTCGGATATTACACCGATAGACTCATCTTT. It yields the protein CALGELTSYPMYWGIQVGYYTDRLIF.

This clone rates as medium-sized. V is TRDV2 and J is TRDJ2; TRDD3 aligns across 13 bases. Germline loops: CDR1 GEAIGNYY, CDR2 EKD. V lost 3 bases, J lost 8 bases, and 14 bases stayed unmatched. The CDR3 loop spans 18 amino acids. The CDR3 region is CACDGVTGGYGGLAQLFF. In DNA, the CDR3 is TGTGCCTGTGACGGGGTAACTGGGGGATACGGAGGCCTGGCACAACTCTTCTTT.

CDR3 nucleotides: TGTGCCTGTGACACTAGGGGGGGAACTGGGGAAACGGAAAGGCCGAAACTCATCTTT. Its translation: CACDTRGGTGETERPKLIF. The chain combines TRDV2 with TRDJ1; 7 bases map to TRDD3. CDR1 is GEAIGNYY and CDR2 is EKD in the germline V gene. The CDR3 extends over 19 amino acids. The V segment lost 1 base and the J segment 8 bases; nucleotides outside the gene matches: 24.

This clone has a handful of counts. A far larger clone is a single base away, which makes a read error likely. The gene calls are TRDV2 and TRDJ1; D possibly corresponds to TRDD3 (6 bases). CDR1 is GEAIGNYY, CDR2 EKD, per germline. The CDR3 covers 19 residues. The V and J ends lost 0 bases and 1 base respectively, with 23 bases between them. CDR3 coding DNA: TGTGCCTGTGACACCGTTTCCTTTGGGGATCGATTACCCACCGATAAACTCATCTTT. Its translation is CACDTVSFGDRLPTDKLIF.

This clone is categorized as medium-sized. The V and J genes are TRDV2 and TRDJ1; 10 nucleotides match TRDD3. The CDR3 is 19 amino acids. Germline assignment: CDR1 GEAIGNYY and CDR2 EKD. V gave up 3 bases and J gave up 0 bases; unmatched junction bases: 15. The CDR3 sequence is CACDPRGSGGYLYTDKLIF. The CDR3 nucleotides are TGTGCCTGTGACCCACGCGGTAGTGGGGGATACTTGTACACCGATAAACTCATCTTT.

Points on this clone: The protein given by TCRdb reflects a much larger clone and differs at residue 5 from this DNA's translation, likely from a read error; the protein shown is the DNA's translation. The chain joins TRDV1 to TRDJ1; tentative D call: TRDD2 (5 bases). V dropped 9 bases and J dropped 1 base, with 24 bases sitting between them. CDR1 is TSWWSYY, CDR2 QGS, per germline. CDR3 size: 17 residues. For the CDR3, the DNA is TGTGCTCTCTCCACACCCTACTCCGCCCCTAGCACCGATAAACTCATCTTT. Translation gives CALSTPYSAPSTDKLIF.

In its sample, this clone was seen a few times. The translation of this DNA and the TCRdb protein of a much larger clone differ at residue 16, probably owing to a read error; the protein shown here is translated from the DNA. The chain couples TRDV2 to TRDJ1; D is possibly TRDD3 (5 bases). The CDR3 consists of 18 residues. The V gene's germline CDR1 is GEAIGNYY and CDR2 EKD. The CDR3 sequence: CACEPMTNTGISTDKFIF. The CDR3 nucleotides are TGTGCCTGTGAGCCTATGACCAATACAGGGATCAGCACCGATAAATTCATCTTT.

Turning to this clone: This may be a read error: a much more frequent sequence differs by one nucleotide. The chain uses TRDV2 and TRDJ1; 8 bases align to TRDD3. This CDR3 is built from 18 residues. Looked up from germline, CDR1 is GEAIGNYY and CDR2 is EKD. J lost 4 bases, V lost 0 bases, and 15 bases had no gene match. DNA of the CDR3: TGTGCCTGTGACACCGTCGCTGGGGGAACTCATCTGGGCGATAAACTCATCTTT. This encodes CACDTVAGGTHLGDKLIF.

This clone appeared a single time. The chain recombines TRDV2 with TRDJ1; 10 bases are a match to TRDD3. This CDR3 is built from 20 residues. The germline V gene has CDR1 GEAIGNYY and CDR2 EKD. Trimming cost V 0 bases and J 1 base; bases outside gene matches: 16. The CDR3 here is CACDTVLPQLGDPLTDKLIF. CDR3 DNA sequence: TGTGCCTGTGACACCGTGTTGCCACAACTGGGGGATCCCCTCACCGATAAACTCATCTTT.

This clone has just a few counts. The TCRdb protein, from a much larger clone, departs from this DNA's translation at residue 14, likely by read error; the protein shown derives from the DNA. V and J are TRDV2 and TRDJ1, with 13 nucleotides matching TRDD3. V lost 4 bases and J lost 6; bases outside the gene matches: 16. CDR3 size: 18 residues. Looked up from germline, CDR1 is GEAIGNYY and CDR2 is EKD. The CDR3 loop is CACDSLQTGGYAPNKLIF. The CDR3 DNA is TGTGCCTGTGATAGCCTTCAAACTGGGGGATACGCTCCCAATAAACTCATCTTT.

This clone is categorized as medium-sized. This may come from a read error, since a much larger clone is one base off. For the CDR3, the DNA is TGTGCCTGTGACACCGGTTCCTTGGGGGATCGATTACCCACCGATAAACTCATCTTT. Amino acid sequence: CACDTGSLGDRLPTDKLIF. The genes are TRDV2 and TRDJ1; TRDD3 matches at 8 bases. Germline V gene sequence: CDR1 GEAIGNYY, CDR2 EKD. This CDR3 has 19 amino acids. V was clipped by 0 bases and J by 1 base; unmatched bases: 15.

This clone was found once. The CDR3 nucleotides read TGTGCCTGTGGCCCAGTAAGGGAGAAGCCGACCGATAAACTCATCTTT. It specifies CACGPVREKPTDKLIF. The chain is built from TRDV2 and TRDJ1, with no clear D. The germline gives CDR1 GEAIGNYY, CDR2 EKD. V was pared by 5 bases and J by 2 bases, with 20 bases between. The CDR3 runs to 16 residues.

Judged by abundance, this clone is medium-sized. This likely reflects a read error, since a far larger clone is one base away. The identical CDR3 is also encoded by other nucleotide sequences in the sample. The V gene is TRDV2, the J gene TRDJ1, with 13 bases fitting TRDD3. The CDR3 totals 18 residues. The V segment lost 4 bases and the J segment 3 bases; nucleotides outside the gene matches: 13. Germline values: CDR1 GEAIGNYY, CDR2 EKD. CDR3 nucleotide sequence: TGTGCCTGTGAAAGCCTTCAAACTGGGGGATACGCTCCCGATAAACTCATCTTT. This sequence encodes CACESLQTGGYAPDKLIF.

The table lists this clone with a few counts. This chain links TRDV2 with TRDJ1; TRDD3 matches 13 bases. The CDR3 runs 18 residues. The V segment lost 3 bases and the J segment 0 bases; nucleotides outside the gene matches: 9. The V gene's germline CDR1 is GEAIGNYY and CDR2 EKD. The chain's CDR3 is CACDALLGDTPYTDKLIF. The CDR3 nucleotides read TGTGCCTGTGACGCCTTACTGGGGGATACGCCATACACCGATAAACTCATCTTT.